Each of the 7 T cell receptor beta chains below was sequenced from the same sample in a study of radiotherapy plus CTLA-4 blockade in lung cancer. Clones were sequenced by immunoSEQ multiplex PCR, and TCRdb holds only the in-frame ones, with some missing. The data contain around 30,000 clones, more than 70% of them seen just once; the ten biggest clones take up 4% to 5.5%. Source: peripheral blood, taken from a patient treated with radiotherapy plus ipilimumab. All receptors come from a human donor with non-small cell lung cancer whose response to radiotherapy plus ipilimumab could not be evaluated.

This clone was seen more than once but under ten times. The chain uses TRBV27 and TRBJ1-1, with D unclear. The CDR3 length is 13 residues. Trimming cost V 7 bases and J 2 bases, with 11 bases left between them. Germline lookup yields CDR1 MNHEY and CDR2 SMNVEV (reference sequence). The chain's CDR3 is CASTDTLNTEAFF. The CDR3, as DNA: TGTGCCAGCACCGACACGCTAAACACTGAAGCTTTCTTT.

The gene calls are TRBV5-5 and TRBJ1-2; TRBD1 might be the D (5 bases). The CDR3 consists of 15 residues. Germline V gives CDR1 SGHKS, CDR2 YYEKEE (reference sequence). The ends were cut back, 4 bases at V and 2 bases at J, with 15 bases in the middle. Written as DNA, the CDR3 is TGTGCCAGCAGCCCTCGGGGGGACCTCAACTATGGCTACACCTTC. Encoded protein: CASSPRGDLNYGYTF.

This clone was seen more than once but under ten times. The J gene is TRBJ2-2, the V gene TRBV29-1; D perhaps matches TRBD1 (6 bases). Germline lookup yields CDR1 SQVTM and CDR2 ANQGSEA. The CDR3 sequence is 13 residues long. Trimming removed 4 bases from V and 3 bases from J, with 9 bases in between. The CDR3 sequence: CSVARGYTGELFF. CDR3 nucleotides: TGCAGCGTTGCAAGGGGGTACACCGGGGAGCTGTTTTTT.

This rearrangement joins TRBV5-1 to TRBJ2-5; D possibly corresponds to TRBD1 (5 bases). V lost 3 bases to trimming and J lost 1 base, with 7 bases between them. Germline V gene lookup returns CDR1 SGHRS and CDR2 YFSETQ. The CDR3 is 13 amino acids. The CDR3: CASSSQVQETQYF. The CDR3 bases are TGCGCCAGCAGCTCACAGGTCCAAGAGACCCAGTACTTC.

The CDR3 loop is CASLKQGSDTQYF. The CDR3 bases are TGTGCCAGCCTAAAACAGGGATCAGATACGCAGTATTTT. The chain recombines TRBV27 with TRBJ2-3, with D possibly being TRBD1 (6 bases). The CDR3 contains 13 residues. V lost 8 bases to trimming and J lost 4 bases, with 13 bases between them. The germline CDR1 and CDR2 sequences are MNHEY and SMNVEV (reference sequence).

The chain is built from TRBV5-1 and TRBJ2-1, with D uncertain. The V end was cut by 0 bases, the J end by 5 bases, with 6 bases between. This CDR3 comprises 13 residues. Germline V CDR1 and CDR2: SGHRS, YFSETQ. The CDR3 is CASSLVRNNEQFF. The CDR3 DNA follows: TGCGCCAGCAGCTTGGTCAGAAACAATGAGCAGTTCTTC.

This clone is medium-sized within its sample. Written as DNA, the CDR3 is TGTGCCTGGAGTGCCGAACGGTTTAACTATGGCTACACCTTC. It encodes CAWSAERFNYGYTF. The V gene is TRBV30, the J gene TRBJ1-2; D not resolved. The CDR3 spans 14 residues. Trimming shortened V by 1 base and J by 1 base, and 10 bases separated the two germline ends. Germline V gene sequence: CDR1 GTSNPN, CDR2 SVGIG (reference sequence). The variable domain in full, with the rest retrieved from reference TRBV30 and TRBJ1-2, is SQTIHQWPATLVQPVGSPLSLECTVEGTSNPNLYWYRQAAGRGLQLLFYSVGIGQISSEVPQNLSASRPQDRQFILSSKKLLLSDSGFYLCAWSAERFNYGYTFGSGTRLTVV.